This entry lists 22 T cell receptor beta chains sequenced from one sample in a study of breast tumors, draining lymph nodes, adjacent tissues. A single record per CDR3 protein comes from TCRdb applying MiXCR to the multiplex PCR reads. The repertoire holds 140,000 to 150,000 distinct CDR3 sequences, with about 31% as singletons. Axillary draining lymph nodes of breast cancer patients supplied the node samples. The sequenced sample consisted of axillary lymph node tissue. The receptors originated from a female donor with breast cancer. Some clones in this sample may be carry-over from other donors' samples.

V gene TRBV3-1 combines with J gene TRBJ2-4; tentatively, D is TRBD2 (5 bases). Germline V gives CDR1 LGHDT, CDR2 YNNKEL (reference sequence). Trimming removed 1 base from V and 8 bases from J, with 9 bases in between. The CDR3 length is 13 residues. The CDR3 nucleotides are TGTGCCAGCAGCCAAGGAGGGTCCGACATTCAGTACTTC. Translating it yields CASSQGGSDIQYF.

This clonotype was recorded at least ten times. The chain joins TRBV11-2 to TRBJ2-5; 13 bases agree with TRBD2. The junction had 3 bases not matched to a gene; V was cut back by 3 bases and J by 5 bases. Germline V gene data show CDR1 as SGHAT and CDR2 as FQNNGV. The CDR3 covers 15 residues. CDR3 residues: CASSFTGLAGETQYF. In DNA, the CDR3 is TGTGCCAGCAGCTTTACGGGACTAGCGGGGGAGACCCAGTACTTC. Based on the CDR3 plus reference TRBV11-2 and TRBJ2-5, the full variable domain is EAGVAQSPRYKIIEKRQSVAFWCNPISGHATLYWYQQILGQGPKLLIQFQNNGVVDDSQLPKDRFSAERLKGVDSTLKIQPAKLEDSAVYLCASSFTGLAGETQYFGPGTRLLVL.

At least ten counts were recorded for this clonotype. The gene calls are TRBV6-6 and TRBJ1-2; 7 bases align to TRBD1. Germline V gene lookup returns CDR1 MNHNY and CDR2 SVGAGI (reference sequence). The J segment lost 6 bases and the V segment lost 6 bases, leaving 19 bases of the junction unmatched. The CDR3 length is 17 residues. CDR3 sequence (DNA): TGTGCCAGCAGGAGGGGGAAGGGGGCGCGGGAAGCGGATGGCTACACCTTC. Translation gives CASRRGKGAREADGYTF.

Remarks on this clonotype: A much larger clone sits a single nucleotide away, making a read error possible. CDR3 coding DNA: TGTGCCAGCAGCGAGGGATCCGGTGGGACACAAGGGGCCAAAAACATTCAGTACTTC. Translating gives CASSEGSGGTQGAKNIQYF. The chain recombines TRBV9 with TRBJ2-4; TRBD1 might be the D (6 bases). The germline V gene encodes CDR1 SGDLS and CDR2 YYNGEE. The CDR3 covers 19 residues. Trimming removed 3 bases from V and 1 base from J, with 23 bases in between.

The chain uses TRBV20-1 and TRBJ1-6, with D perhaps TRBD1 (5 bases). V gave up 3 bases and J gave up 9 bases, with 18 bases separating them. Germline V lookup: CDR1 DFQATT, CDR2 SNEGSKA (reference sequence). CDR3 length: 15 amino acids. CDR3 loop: CSASPTSGAFSPLHF. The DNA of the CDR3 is TGCAGTGCTAGTCCCACTAGCGGGGCGTTTTCACCCCTCCACTTT.

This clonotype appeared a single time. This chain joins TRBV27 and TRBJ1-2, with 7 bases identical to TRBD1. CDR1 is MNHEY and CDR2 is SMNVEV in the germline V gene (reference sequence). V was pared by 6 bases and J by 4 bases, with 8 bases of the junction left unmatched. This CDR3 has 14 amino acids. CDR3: CASSRQGRGYGYTF. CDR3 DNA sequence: TGTGCCAGCAGCAGACAGGGCCGGGGCTATGGCTACACCTTC.

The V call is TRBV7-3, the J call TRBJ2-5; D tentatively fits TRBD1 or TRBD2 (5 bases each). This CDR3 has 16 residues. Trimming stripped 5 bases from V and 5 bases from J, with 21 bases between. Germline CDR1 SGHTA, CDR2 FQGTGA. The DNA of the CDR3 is TGTGCCAGCAGCGGAGGACTCCCGGCAGGGTTGGAGACCCAGTACTTC. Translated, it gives CASSGGLPAGLETQYF.

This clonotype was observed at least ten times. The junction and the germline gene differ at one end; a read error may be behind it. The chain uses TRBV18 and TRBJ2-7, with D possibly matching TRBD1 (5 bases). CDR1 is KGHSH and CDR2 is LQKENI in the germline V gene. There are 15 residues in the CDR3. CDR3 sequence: CASSSFPTDSSEQYF. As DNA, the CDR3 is TGTGCCAGCTCATCATTCCCGACAGATTCCTCCGAGCAGTACTTC.

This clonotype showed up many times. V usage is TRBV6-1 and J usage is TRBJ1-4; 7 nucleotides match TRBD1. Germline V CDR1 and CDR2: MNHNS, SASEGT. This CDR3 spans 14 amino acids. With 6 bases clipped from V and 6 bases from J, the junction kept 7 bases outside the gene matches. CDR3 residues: CASRVRQGYEKLFF. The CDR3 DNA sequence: TGTGCCAGCAGAGTAAGACAGGGTTATGAAAAACTGTTTTTT.

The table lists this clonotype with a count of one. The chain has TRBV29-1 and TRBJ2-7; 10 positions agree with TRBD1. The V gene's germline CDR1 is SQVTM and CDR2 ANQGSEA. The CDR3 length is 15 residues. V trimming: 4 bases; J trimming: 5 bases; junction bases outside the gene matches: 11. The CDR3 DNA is TGCAGCGTTGCGCCGTCCGGGACAGGGGACCACGAGCAGTACGTC. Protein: CSVAPSGTGDHEQYV.

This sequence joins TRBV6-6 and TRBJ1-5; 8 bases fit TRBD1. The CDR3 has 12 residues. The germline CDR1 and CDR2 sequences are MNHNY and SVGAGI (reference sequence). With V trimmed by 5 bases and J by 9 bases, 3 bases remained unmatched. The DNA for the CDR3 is TGTGCCAGCAGTCACAGGGGGTTGCCCCAGCATTTT. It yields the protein CASSHRGLPQHF.

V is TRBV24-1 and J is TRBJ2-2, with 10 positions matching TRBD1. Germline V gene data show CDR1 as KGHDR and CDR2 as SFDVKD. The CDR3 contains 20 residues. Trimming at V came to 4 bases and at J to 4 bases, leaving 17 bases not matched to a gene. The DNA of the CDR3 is TGTGCCACCAGTGACCAATGGGGGAAGCCGGGACAGGGGAGCACCGGGGAGCTGTTTTTT. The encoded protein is CATSDQWGKPGQGSTGELFF.

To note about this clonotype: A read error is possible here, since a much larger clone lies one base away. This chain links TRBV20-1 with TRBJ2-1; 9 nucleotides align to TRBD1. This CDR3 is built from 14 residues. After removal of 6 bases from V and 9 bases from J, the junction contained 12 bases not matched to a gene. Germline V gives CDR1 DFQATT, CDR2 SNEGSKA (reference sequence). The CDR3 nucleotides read TGCAGTGCCCTACCCTTCACAGGGGGCTCTGAGCAGTTCTTC. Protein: CSALPFTGGSEQFF.

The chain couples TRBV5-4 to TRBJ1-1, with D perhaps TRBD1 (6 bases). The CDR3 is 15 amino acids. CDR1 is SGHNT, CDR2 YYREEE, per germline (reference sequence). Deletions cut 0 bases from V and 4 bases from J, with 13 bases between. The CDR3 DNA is TGTGCCAGCAGCTTGGGACAGGAGTTTGTCACTGAAGCTTTCTTT. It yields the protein CASSLGQEFVTEAFF.

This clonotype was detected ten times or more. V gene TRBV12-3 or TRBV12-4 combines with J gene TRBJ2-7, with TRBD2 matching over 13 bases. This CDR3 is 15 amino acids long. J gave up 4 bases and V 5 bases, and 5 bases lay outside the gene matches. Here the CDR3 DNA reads TGTGCCAGCAGTCCGAGGACTAGCGGGGGTTACGAGCAGTACTTC. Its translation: CASSPRTSGGYEQYF.

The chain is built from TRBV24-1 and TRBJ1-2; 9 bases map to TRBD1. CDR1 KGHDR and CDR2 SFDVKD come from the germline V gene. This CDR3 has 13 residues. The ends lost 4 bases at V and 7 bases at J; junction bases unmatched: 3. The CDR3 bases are TGTGCCACCAGTGACCCGGGACAGGGTGGCTACACCTTC. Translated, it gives CATSDPGQGGYTF.

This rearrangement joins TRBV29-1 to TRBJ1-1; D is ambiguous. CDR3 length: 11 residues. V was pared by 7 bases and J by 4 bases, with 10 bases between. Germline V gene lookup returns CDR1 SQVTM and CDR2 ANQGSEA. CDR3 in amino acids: CSGVWGTEAFF. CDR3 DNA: TGCAGCGGTGTGTGGGGCACTGAAGCTTTCTTT.

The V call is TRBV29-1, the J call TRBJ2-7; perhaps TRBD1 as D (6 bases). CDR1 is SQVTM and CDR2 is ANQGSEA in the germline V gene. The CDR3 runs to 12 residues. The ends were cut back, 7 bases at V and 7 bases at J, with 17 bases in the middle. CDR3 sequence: CSARTALREQYF. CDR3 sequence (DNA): TGCAGCGCCCGGACAGCCTTGAGGGAGCAGTACTTC.

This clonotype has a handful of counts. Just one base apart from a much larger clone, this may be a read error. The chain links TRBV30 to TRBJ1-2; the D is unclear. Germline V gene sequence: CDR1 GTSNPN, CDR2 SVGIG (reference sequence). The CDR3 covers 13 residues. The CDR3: CAWSPGVGYSYTF. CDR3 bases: TGTGCCTGGAGTCCCGGTGTCGGCTATAGCTACACCTTC.

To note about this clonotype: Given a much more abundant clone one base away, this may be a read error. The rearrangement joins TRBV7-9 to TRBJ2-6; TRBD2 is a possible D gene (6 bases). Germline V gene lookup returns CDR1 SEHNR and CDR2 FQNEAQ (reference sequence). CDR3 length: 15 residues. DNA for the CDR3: TGTGCCAGCAGCCCCCCCGGGACTGGGGCCAACGTCCTGCCTTTC. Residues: CASSPPGTGANVLPF.

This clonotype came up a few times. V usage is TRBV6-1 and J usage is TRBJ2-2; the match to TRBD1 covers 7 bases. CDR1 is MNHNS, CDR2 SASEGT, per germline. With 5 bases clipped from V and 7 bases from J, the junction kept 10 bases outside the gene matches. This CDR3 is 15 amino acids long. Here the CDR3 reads CASSRQTGTGGELFF. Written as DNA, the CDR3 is TGTGCCAGCAGTCGGCAGACAGGGACGGGCGGGGAGCTGTTTTTT.

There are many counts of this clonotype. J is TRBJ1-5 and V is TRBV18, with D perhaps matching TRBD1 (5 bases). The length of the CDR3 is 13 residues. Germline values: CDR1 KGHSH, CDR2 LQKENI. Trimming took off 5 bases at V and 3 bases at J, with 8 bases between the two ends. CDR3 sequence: CASSEGINQPQHF. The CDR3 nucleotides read TGTGCCAGCTCAGAGGGGATCAATCAGCCCCAGCATTTT.